The 19 T cell receptor beta chains listed next were all sequenced from one sample in a study of blood T cell repertoires in COVID-19. The protocol was immunoSEQ multiplex PCR, while the TCRdb copy is restricted to in-frame clones and leaves out a portion. This sample yields around 100,000 clones, of which 84% are seen a single time; roughly a sixth belongs to the top ten. Sequencing input: peripheral blood. The receptors derive from a woman aged 60-75 years with acute or convalescent COVID-19.

The V call is TRBV2, the J call TRBJ1-1; 7 bases are a match to TRBD1. The V and J ends lost 5 bases and 0 bases, in that order; junction bases with no gene match: 9. CDR1 SNHLY and CDR2 FYNNEI come from the germline V gene. CDR3 size: 16 residues. CDR3 region: CASSHPGQNMNTEAFF. In DNA form, the CDR3 reads TGTGCCAGCAGTCATCCGGGACAGAACATGAACACTGAAGCTTTCTTT.

The chain couples TRBV30 to TRBJ1-1; 11 bases align to TRBD1. Per the germline V gene, CDR1 is GTSNPN and CDR2 is SVGIG (reference sequence). The CDR3 has 13 residues. With V trimmed by 3 bases and J by 11 bases, 8 bases remained unmatched. CDR3 in amino acids: CAWRDRGQTSAFF. CDR3 DNA: TGTGCCTGGAGGGACAGGGGGCAGACGTCGGCTTTCTTT.

The chain joins TRBV19 to TRBJ1-2; the D gene is possibly TRBD1 (6 bases). Trimming took 4 bases from V and 7 from J, leaving 19 bases between them. Germline CDR1 is LNHDA and CDR2 is SQIVND (reference sequence). There are 15 residues in the CDR3. For the CDR3, the DNA is TGTGCCAGTAGTAGCCGTTGGGCAGGGGTTATTGGCTACACCTTC. Translating gives CASSSRWAGVIGYTF.

This chain connects TRBV5-1 to TRBJ1-1; D ambiguous. This CDR3 has 13 amino acids. Germline V CDR1 and CDR2: SGHRS, YFSETQ. The V end lost 4 bases, the J end lost 1 base, and 8 bases lay between the germline ends. CDR3: CASSSSGNTEAFF. Written as DNA, the CDR3 is TGCGCCAGCAGCAGCTCTGGGAACACTGAAGCTTTCTTT.

V gene TRBV5-1 combines with J gene TRBJ1-4, with 7 bases fitting TRBD1. The germline CDR1 and CDR2 sequences are SGHRS and YFSETQ. CDR3 size: 17 residues. Losses at the gene ends were 4 bases for V and 0 bases for J; bases not matched to a gene: 9. The CDR3 region is CASSPRGQHSTNEKLFF. As DNA, the CDR3 is TGCGCCAGCAGCCCCAGGGGACAGCACTCAACTAATGAAAAACTGTTTTTT.

The rearrangement joins TRBV29-1 to TRBJ1-1, with 8 bases identical to TRBD1. The CDR3 runs to 11 residues. J gave up 11 bases and V 4 bases, and 6 bases lay outside the gene matches. Germline values: CDR1 SQVTM, CDR2 ANQGSEA. Written as DNA, the CDR3 is TGCAGCGTTGGATCGACAGGGGCCGCTTTCTTT. Encoded protein: CSVGSTGAAFF.

This clone was found once. The gene calls are TRBV5-6 and TRBJ1-6; unclear D gene. The V end was cut by 5 bases, the J end by 9 bases, with 18 bases between. Germline assignment: CDR1 SGHDT and CDR2 YYEEEE. The CDR3 covers 15 residues. CDR3 bases: TGTGCCAGCAGTCAATATGTAGGAGGGAGTTCACCCCTCCACTTT. Translating it yields CASSQYVGGSSPLHF.

The chain recombines TRBV5-6 with TRBJ1-6, with 8 bases aligning to TRBD1. Germline CDR1 SGHDT, CDR2 YYEEEE. V shed 4 bases and J 7 bases; nucleotides not matched to a gene: 4. The length of the CDR3 is 14 residues. CDR3 coding DNA: TGTGCCAGCAGCGGCGGACAGGGAAATTCACCCCTCCACTTT. Translated, it gives CASSGGQGNSPLHF.

This clone was counted ten times or more. The chain joins TRBV9 to TRBJ1-1; 8 bases agree with TRBD1. CDR3 length: 14 residues. The ends lost 2 bases at V and 7 bases at J; junction bases unmatched: 7. The germline V gene has CDR1 SGDLS and CDR2 YYNGEE. CDR3 region: CASSVGQGLGEAFF. CDR3 DNA sequence: TGTGCCAGCAGCGTCGGACAGGGTTTGGGTGAAGCTTTCTTT.

The rearrangement joins TRBV29-1 to TRBJ2-2; TRBD2 agrees at 9 bases. Germline assignment: CDR1 SQVTM and CDR2 ANQGSEA. The V segment lost 6 bases and the J segment 8 bases; nucleotides outside the gene matches: 10. The CDR3 runs 14 residues. The CDR3 here is CSVRGTSQSGELFF. In DNA, the CDR3 is TGCAGCGTGCGGGGGACTAGCCAGTCGGGGGAGCTGTTTTTT.

The table lists this clone with a few counts. CDR3 sequence reads: CASSPIAGSRLSGANVLTF. CDR3 sequence (DNA): TGTGCCAGTAGTCCTATTGCGGGGAGTCGCCTCTCTGGGGCCAACGTCCTGACTTTC. The chain carries TRBV19 and TRBJ2-6, with a possible D match to TRBD2 (6 bases). CDR3 length equals 19 residues. The V gene's germline CDR1 is LNHDA and CDR2 SQIVND (reference sequence). V was shortened by 5 bases and J by 0 bases, with 20 bases between the two germline ends.

This clone was counted a single time. The rearrangement uses TRBV15 and TRBJ1-6; 8 bases agree with TRBD1. The V segment lost 0 bases and the J segment 8 bases; nucleotides outside the gene matches: 6. Germline V lookup: CDR1 LNHNV, CDR2 YYDKDF (reference sequence). CDR3 size: 16 residues. The CDR3 DNA sequence: TGTGCCACCAGCAGAGACCGATTGACAGGGGATTCACCCCTCCACTTT. As protein: CATSRDRLTGDSPLHF.

The chain is built from TRBV27 and TRBJ2-2; 9 nucleotides agree with TRBD2. V dropped 5 bases and J dropped 2; count of bases not matched to a gene: 9. The germline CDR1 and CDR2 sequences are MNHEY and SMNVEV (reference sequence). The CDR3 has 17 residues. This CDR3 is CASSPLAGRTNTGELFF. In DNA form, the CDR3 reads TGTGCCAGCAGTCCGCTAGCGGGACGGACAAACACCGGGGAGCTGTTTTTT.

This chain joins TRBV9 and TRBJ1-1, with D possibly being TRBD1 (6 bases). CDR3 length: 15 residues. CDR1 SGDLS and CDR2 YYNGEE come from the germline V gene. Trimming pared 4 bases from V and 1 base from J, leaving 14 bases between. CDR3 protein: CASSPPGGQNTEAFF. The CDR3 region has the DNA TGTGCCAGCAGCCCCCCGGGGGGACAGAACACTGAAGCTTTCTTT.

V and J are TRBV6-1 and TRBJ1-1; D is uncertain. Germline V gene sequence: CDR1 MNHNS, CDR2 SASEGT. The CDR3 is made up of 12 amino acids. The V end lost 3 bases, the J end lost 10 bases, and 12 bases lay between the germline ends. Here the CDR3 DNA reads TGTGCCAGCAGTGACGCGAGTACTCTAGCTTTCTTT. It translates to CASSDASTLAFF.

The chain combines TRBV15 with TRBJ2-7; D perhaps matches TRBD1 (6 bases). CDR3 length: 14 residues. Germline V lookup: CDR1 LNHNV, CDR2 YYDKDF (reference sequence). The ends were cut back, 2 bases at V and 3 bases at J, with 11 bases in the middle. Here the CDR3 reads CATSRTKGGYEQYF. CDR3 nucleotide sequence: TGTGCCACCAGCAGAACTAAAGGGGGCTACGAGCAGTACTTC.

The V call is TRBV6-5, the J call TRBJ1-2; TRBD1 is a possible D gene (5 bases). The V gene's germline CDR1 is MNHEY and CDR2 SVGAGI. The CDR3 is 14 residues long. With 6 bases removed from V and 6 bases from J, the gap between germline ends came to 17 bases. This CDR3 reads CASSRRDFRNGYTF. The CDR3 DNA reads TGTGCCAGCAGCAGGAGGGACTTTCGTAATGGCTACACCTTC.

The V gene is TRBV19, the J gene TRBJ1-4, with TRBD1 identical over 7 bases. This CDR3 is 14 amino acids long. Germline V gene lookup returns CDR1 LNHDA and CDR2 SQIVND (reference sequence). The junction had 3 bases not matched to a gene; V was cut back by 7 bases and J by 1 base. CDR3 in amino acids: CASTRDRTNEKLFF. Here the CDR3 DNA reads TGTGCCAGTACCCGGGACAGAACTAATGAAAAACTGTTTTTT.

The sample holds a few counts of this clone. The chain couples TRBV11-2 to TRBJ1-6, with 7 bases identical to TRBD1. The CDR3 loop spans 15 amino acids. Germline values: CDR1 SGHAT, CDR2 FQNNGV. J was trimmed by 7 bases and V by 5 bases; bases with no gene match: 8. The CDR3, as DNA: TGTGCCAGCAGCACTACAGGGGCAGGGAATTCACCCCTCCACTTT. It encodes CASSTTGAGNSPLHF.